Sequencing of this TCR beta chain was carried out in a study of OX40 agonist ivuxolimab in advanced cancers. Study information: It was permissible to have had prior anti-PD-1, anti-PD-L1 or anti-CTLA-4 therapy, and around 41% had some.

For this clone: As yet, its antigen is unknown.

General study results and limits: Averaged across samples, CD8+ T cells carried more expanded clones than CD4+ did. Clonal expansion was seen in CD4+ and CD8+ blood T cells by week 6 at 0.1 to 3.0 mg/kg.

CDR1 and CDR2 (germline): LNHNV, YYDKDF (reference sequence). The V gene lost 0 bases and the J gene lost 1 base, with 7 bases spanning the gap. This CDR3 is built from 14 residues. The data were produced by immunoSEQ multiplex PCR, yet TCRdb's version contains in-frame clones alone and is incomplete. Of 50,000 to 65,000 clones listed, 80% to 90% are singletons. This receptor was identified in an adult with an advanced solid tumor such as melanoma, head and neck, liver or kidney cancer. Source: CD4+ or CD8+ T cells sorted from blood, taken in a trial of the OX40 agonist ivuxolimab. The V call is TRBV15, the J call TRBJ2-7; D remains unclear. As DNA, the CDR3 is TGTGCCACCAGCAGAGATCCCGCTTCCTACGAGCAGTACTTC. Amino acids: CATSRDPASYEQYF.